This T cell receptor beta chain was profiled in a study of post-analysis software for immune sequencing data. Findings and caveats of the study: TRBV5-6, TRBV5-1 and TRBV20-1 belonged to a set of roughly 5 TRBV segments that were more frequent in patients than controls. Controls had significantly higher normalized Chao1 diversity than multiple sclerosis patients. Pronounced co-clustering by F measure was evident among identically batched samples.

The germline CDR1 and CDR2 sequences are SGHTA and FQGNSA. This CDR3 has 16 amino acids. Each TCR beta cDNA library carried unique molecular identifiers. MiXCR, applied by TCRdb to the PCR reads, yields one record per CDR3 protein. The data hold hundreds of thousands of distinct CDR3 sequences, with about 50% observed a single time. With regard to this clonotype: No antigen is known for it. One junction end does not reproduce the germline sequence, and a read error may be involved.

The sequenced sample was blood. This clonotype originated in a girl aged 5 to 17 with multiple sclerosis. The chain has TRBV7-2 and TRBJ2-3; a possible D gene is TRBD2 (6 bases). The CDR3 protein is CASSLGGGAFTDMQYF. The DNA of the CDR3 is TGTGCCAGCAGCTTAGGAGGAGGGGCCTTCACAGATATGCAGTATTTT.